This TCR beta chain was retrieved from a study of vaccination and CD4 T cells after COVID-19. Whole-study results and caveats: Relatively few convalescent patients were studied, without early post-infection timepoints. For convalescent patients, 304 of the 307 vaccine-specific clones analyzed were classified as spike mono-reactive.

CDR1 and CDR2 from the germline V gene are SEHNR and FQNEAQ (reference sequence). Trimming took off 5 bases at V and 2 bases at J, with 18 bases between the two ends. The CDR3 is 16 residues long. This sample's treatment: approximately 10-day PBMC culture with coronavirus spike peptide pools or control peptides (ViraFEST assay). This clonotype came up once. Its specificity is not known. An Oncomine TCR Beta short-read assay was used to sequence the DNA from cultured CD4+ T cells. TCRdb analysed the PCR reads with MiXCR anew, one entry per CDR3 protein. The table includes about 16,000 distinct CDR3 sequences, 40% to 60% detected once.

This rearrangement joins TRBV7-9 to TRBJ2-5, with D perhaps TRBD2 (5 bases). This sequence was found in a human donor with COVID-19. Source: cultured CD4+ T cells from blood, taken after SARS-CoV-2 vaccination. The DNA for the CDR3 is TGTGCCAGCAGCACCGCCGGAGGTGGAGCTCAAGAGACCCAGTACTTC. Translation gives CASSTAGGGAQETQYF.